These T cell receptor beta chains were read from a single sample in a study of T cell repertoires in cytomegalovirus infection. TCRdb re-analysed the reads in MiXCR, keeping a single row per CDR3 protein. The table has 250,000 to 300,000 distinct CDR3 sequences, about 15% seen once. Sequences were obtained from CD8+ T cells from PBMCs. The receptors shown here come from a human donor in good health (CMV status not recorded). Some clones in this sample may be carry-over from other donors' samples. Each CDR3 is given with its conserved first and last residue. The order of the fields is V gene, D gene, CDR3 length, clone size, J gene, CDR3 DNA, CDR3 protein. D genes are given only for firm matches. Expanded clones are given a class, and other clones once, few, many or no size at all.

>TRBV7-9|-|14|many|TRBJ2-7
TGTGCCAGCAGCTCTGGGACGGAGGCCTACGAGCAGTACTTC
CASSSGTEAYEQYF
>TRBV6-6|-|12|few|TRBJ2-1
TGTGCCAGCCTGCAGGGGTGGGATGAGCAGTTCTTC
CASLQGWDEQFF
>TRBV6-1|TRBD1|16|-|TRBJ2-7
TGTGCCAGCAGTGCCCGCGGGACAGGGGGCTCCTACGAGCAGTACTTC
CASSARGTGGSYEQYF
>TRBV29-1|TRBD1|11|-|TRBJ2-1
TGCAGCGTTGCACAGGGGATTGAGCAGTTCTTC
CSVAQGIEQFF
>TRBV6-5|-|16|few|TRBJ2-7
TGTGCCAGCAGTTACTCCACGGTCCGGGCCTCGGGCGAGCAGTACTTC
CASSYSTVRASGEQYF
>TRBV4-1|-|16|many|TRBJ2-5
TGCGCCAGCAGCCCCCTCTTCGGGGAGATCCAAGAGACCCAGTACTTC
CASSPLFGEIQETQYF
>TRBV4-1|-|14|few|TRBJ1-1
TGCGCCAGCAGCCAAGAACAGGGAGGGACTGAAGCTTTCTTT
CASSQEQGGTEAFF
>TRBV5-1|TRBD2|15|few|TRBJ2-1
TGCGCCAGCAGCTTAGGGCTAGCGGATAACAATGAGCAGTTCTTC
CASSLGLADNNEQFF
>TRBV2|TRBD1|16|few|TRBJ1-5
TGTGCCAGCAGGCCACAGGGGGAATTTAGCAATCAGCCCCAGCATTTT
CASRPQGEFSNQPQHF
>TRBV7-9|TRBD2|16|many|TRBJ2-3
TGTGCCAGCAGCTTACCTGGACTAGCACGCGCAGATACGCAGTATTTT
CASSLPGLARADTQYF
>TRBV4-3|-|14|-|TRBJ1-2
TGCGCCAGCAGCCAACTAGGGTCCCCCTATGGCTACACCTTC
CASSQLGSPYGYTF
>TRBV5-1|TRBD2|14|-|TRBJ2-1
TGCGCCAGCAGCTTAGCGGGGGGGTTCCATGAGCAGTTCTTC
CASSLAGGFHEQFF
>TRBV13|TRBD1|15|-|TRBJ2-2
TGTGCCAGCAGCCTTACAGGGGTGGGGACCGGGGAGCTGTTTTTT
CASSLTGVGTGELFF
>TRBV10-3|TRBD1|13|-|TRBJ2-2
TGTGCCATCAGTGATGGGACAGGCGGGGAGCTGTTTTTT
CAISDGTGGELFF
>TRBV28|TRBD1|14|-|TRBJ2-7
TGTGCCAGCAGTCCGGGACAGGGAGCTTCTGAGCAGTACTTC
CASSPGQGASEQYF
>TRBV7-2|-|13|many|TRBJ2-7
TGTGCCAGCAGCTTACCCTTTTCCTACGAGCAGTACTTC
CASSLPFSYEQYF
>TRBV2|TRBD2|18|-|TRBJ2-7
TGTGCCAGCAGTGGGACTAGCGGGGGGTCACTACCGACCTACGAGCAGTACTTC
CASSGTSGGSLPTYEQYF
>TRBV6-2/TRBV6-3|TRBD2|17|-|TRBJ2-1
TGTGCCAGCAGTTACTCCCCCCGGGGGGTTGCCTACAATGAGCAGTTCTTC
CASSYSPRGVAYNEQFF
>TRBV7-2|-|14|many|TRBJ2-1
TGTGCCAGCAGCGCCCCGGGACGGAGCAGTGAGCAGTTCTTC
CASSAPGRSSEQFF
>TRBV7-9|-|14|many|TRBJ1-1
TGTGCCAGCAGCTTAGAGAGAACCTACACTGAAGCTTTCTTT
CASSLERTYTEAFF
>TRBV28|TRBD2|14|-|TRBJ2-7
TGTGCCAGCAGTTTCGGGGGGGCGGCCTACGAGCAGTACTTC
CASSFGGAAYEQYF
>TRBV2|TRBD1|14|-|TRBJ1-2
TGTGCCACCCTGGGACAGGAGGACGGCTATGGCTACACCTTC
CATLGQEDGYGYTF
>TRBV29-1|TRBD1|16|-|TRBJ1-1
TGCAGCGTTTTTTTAGGACAGGGAGATTTGGGGACTGAAGCTTTCTTT
CSVFLGQGDLGTEAFF
>TRBV6-2/TRBV6-3|-|14|-|TRBJ2-1
TGTGCCAGCAGTTCCACGACCCAAGACAATGAGCAGTTCTTC
CASSSTTQDNEQFF
>TRBV6-2/TRBV6-3|-|13|few|TRBJ2-7
TGTGCCAGCAGCGCCGGACAGCTCTACGAGCAGTACTTC
CASSAGQLYEQYF
>TRBV7-8|-|13|-|TRBJ1-2
TGTGCCAGCAGCTTAGCAGTCTCGTATGGCTACACCTTC
CASSLAVSYGYTF
>TRBV12-3/TRBV12-4|TRBD2|16|-|TRBJ2-1
TGTGCCAGCCAGCCCCCGGGACTAGCGCGCTTCAATGAGCAGTTCTTC
CASQPPGLARFNEQFF
>TRBV29-1|-|13|-|TRBJ1-1
TGCAGCGGGAACCACGGTGGGAACACTGAAGCTTTCTTT
CSGNHGGNTEAFF
>TRBV2|-|15|-|TRBJ1-5
TGTGCCAGCAGTGAAGCTCGGGCACCGAATCAGCCCCAGCATTTT
CASSEARAPNQPQHF
>TRBV7-9|-|16|many|TRBJ2-3
TGTGCCAGCAGCCCAAAAACGGGACACTACACAGATACGCAGTATTTT
CASSPKTGHYTDTQYF
>TRBV7-9|TRBD1|15|-|TRBJ2-5
TGTGCCAGCAGCTGGGTTGACAGGGCACAAGAGACCCAGTACTTC
CASSWVDRAQETQYF